This is a list of T cell receptor beta chains from one sample in a study of T cells after yellow fever vaccination. TCRdb analysed the 5' RACE reads with MiXCR anew, one entry per CDR3 protein. The sample yields 450,000 to 550,000 distinct CDR3 sequences, about a fifth seen once. Material: PBMCs, obtained about 20 days after the first yellow fever vaccination. All receptors come from a man younger than 35 who received the YFV17D yellow fever vaccine. Both conserved end residues are part of each CDR3. Fields, in order: D gene, J gene, clone size, V gene, CDR3 DNA, CDR3 protein. A D gene is named only where the DNA matches it firmly. Clone size is shown for a subset of rows, as once, few, many or a class of expanded clone.

>-|TRBJ1-2|-|TRBV27
TGTGCCAGCAGTTATCAGGGAGGTAGCTATGGCTACACCTTC
CASSYQGGSYGYTF
>TRBD2|TRBJ2-1|-|TRBV11-2
TGTGCCAGCAGCTTGGTCCCGGGGGGGGATGAGCAGTTCTTC
CASSLVPGGDEQFF
>TRBD1|TRBJ1-2|-|TRBV20-1
TGCAGTGCTAGATCCCGGGACAGGGGAATCCATGGCTACACCTTC
CSARSRDRGIHGYTF
>-|TRBJ2-4|-|TRBV6-1
TGTGCCAGCAGTGAAAGAGTAGGGATGGGGGTGGACATTCAGTACTTC
CASSERVGMGVDIQYF
>-|TRBJ1-6|many|TRBV5-1
TGCGCCAGCAGCGGAGGGGCGGGACGATATGATTCACCCCTCCACTTT
CASSGGAGRYDSPLHF
>-|TRBJ2-2|many|TRBV3-1
TGTGCCAGCAGCCAGGGCGGGAACACCGGGGAGCTGTTTTTT
CASSQGGNTGELFF
>-|TRBJ1-4|-|TRBV12-3/TRBV12-4
TGTGCCAGCAGTCCGACGGCTTTTACCAGGCCTGGAAAACTGTTTTTT
CASSPTAFTRPGKLFF
>TRBD1|TRBJ1-2|few|TRBV20-1
TGCAGTGCGCCGACAGGGACAGATGGCTACACCTTC
CSAPTGTDGYTF
>-|TRBJ2-6|-|TRBV12-3/TRBV12-4
TGTGCCAGCAGTTTTTGGGGGGCTGGGGCCAACGTCCTGACTTTC
CASSFWGAGANVLTF
>-|TRBJ1-4|many|TRBV15
TGTGCCACCAGCAGAGAGGAAAGGAGGGCTAATGAAAAACTGTTTTTT
CATSREERRANEKLFF
>TRBD2|TRBJ2-1|-|TRBV2
TGTGCCAGCAGGGACCCGCGGCTAGCGGGGGGACTACAGTTCTTC
CASRDPRLAGGLQFF
>TRBD1|TRBJ1-4|-|TRBV5-4
TGTGCCAGCAGCTCCGGACAGGCACCTAATGAAAAACTGTTTTTT
CASSSGQAPNEKLFF
>TRBD1|TRBJ1-5|few|TRBV5-6
TGTGCCAGCAGCGAAGGGACAGGGGATCAGCCCCAGCATTTT
CASSEGTGDQPQHF
>-|TRBJ2-2|many|TRBV28
TGTGCCAGCCTTTCCGGATCGCTCCACGTCGCGGCCACCGGGGAGCTGTTTTTT
CASLSGSLHVAATGELFF
>-|TRBJ1-1|-|TRBV10-3
TGTGCCATCAGTGAGTCTCGAGACACAAGCCCGAACACTGAAGCTTTCTTT
CAISESRDTSPNTEAFF
>-|TRBJ2-7|-|TRBV7-2
TGTGCCAGCAGCGCAGTAGTAGGGATGGAGCAGTACTTC
CASSAVVGMEQYF
>TRBD2|TRBJ2-5|few|TRBV7-9
TGTGCCAGCAGCAATAGCGGGGGGGCCGGAGAGACCCAGTACTTC
CASSNSGGAGETQYF
>-|TRBJ2-2|few|TRBV7-9
TGTGCCAGCAGCATCGCAGGGTTGGTCGGGGAGCTGTTTTTT
CASSIAGLVGELFF
>TRBD1|TRBJ2-5|many|TRBV12-3/TRBV12-4
TGTGCCAGCAGTTTAGCAGGGGGCAGGGAGACCCAGTACTTC
CASSLAGGRETQYF
>-|TRBJ2-2|many|TRBV7-3
TGTGCCAGCAGTCTTCACAGTGCTGGGAACACCGGGGAGCTGTTTTTT
CASSLHSAGNTGELFF
>-|TRBJ2-1|few|TRBV7-9
TGTGCCAGCAGCCCCCCGCAGGGTGCTTACTACAATGAGCAGTTCTTC
CASSPPQGAYYNEQFF
>-|TRBJ1-5|-|TRBV20-1
TGCAGTGCTTCCCGGGACACCAATCAGCCCCAGCATTTT
CSASRDTNQPQHF
>-|TRBJ2-3|few|TRBV7-6
TGTGCCAGCAGCTTTTCTACGAGTGGAGATACGCAGTATTTT
CASSFSTSGDTQYF
>-|TRBJ2-5|-|TRBV7-2
TGTGCCAGCAGCTCCCGGGATTTGGGAGAGACCCAGTACTTC
CASSSRDLGETQYF
>-|TRBJ2-7|many|TRBV4-1
TGCGCCAGCAGGTCTCAAACTTGGGACGAGCAGTACTTC
CASRSQTWDEQYF
>-|TRBJ1-2|-|TRBV27
TGTGCCAGCAGTGCCAGGGGTCACTATGGCTACACCTTC
CASSARGHYGYTF
>-|TRBJ1-1|-|TRBV20-1
TGCAGTGTAGATCAAGGGGCGATGAACGCTGAAGCTTTCTTT
CSVDQGAMNAEAFF
>-|TRBJ2-5|-|TRBV12-3/TRBV12-4
TGTGCCAGCAGTTGGAGGTGGACAGACCAAGAGACCCAGTACTTC
CASSWRWTDQETQYF
>-|TRBJ2-3|few|TRBV12-3/TRBV12-4
TGTGCCAGCAGTTTGGGGTGGGGAGACGAGCAGTATTTT
CASSLGWGDEQYF
>-|TRBJ2-7|few|TRBV6-2/TRBV6-3
TGTGCCAGCAGTCCGTGGGGCGAGCAGTACTTC
CASSPWGEQYF
>TRBD1|TRBJ1-1|few|TRBV6-6
TGTGCCAGCAGCGACAGGGGGAATACTGAAGCTTTCTTT
CASSDRGNTEAFF
>-|TRBJ1-1|-|TRBV20-1
TGCAGTGCGCCGACAGTCGGAGCTGAAGCTTTCTTT
CSAPTVGAEAFF
>-|TRBJ2-1|few|TRBV7-2
TGTGCCAGCAGCGTGGACTATCATTACAATGAGCAGTTCTTC
CASSVDYHYNEQFF
>TRBD1|TRBJ1-4|-|TRBV28
TGTGCCAGCAGTTTTGCAGGGGGCAATGAAAAACTGTTTTTT
CASSFAGGNEKLFF
>-|TRBJ2-3|-|TRBV5-4
TGTGCCAGCAGCTTGGAGTCCGGCACAGATACGCAGTATTTT
CASSLESGTDTQYF
>-|TRBJ2-7|many|TRBV6-1
TGTGCCAGCCGTGGAGTCTACGAGCAGTACTTC
CASRGVYEQYF
>-|TRBJ2-2|-|TRBV6-1
TGTGCCAGCACCCCGGCAAGGGGGGCTTCCGGGGAGCTGTTTTTT
CASTPARGASGELFF
>TRBD2|TRBJ2-2|-|TRBV5-4
TGTGCCAGCAGCTCCCTGGGAGGGATTGACACCGGGGAGCTGTTTTTT
CASSSLGGIDTGELFF
>-|TRBJ1-2|few|TRBV7-2
TGTGCCAGCAGCTTAGATGCCGGCTACACCTTC
CASSLDAGYTF
>TRBD1|TRBJ2-1|few|TRBV20-1
TGCAGTGCCACGACAGGGAGAGGGGCCAATGAGCAGTTCTTC
CSATTGRGANEQFF